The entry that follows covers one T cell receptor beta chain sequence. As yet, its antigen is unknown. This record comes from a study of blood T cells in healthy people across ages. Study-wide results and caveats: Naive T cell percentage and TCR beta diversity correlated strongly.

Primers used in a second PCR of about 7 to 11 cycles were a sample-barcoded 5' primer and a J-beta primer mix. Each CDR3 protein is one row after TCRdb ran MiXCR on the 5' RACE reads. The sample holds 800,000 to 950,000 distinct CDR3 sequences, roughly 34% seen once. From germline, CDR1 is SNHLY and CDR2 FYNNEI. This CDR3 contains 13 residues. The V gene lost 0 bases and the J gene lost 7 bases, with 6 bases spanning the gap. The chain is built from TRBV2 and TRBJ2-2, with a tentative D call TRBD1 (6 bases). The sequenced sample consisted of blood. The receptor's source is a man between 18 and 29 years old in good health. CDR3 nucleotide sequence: TGTGCCAGCAGTGAAGCGGACAGCGGGGAGCTGTTTTTT. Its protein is CASSEADSGELFF.